Each of the 15 T cell receptor beta chains below was sequenced from the same sample in a study of cytotoxic CD8 clonotypes in ibrutinib-treated CLL. Profiled with immunoSEQ multiplex PCR; TCRdb holds only in-frame clones, not every one. This sample has around 310,000 clones, with about 77% found just once. The specimen was PBMCs, collected before ibrutinib treatment. These receptors all stem from a human donor with chronic lymphocytic leukemia.

This chain connects TRBV7-9 to TRBJ2-1; 12 bases agree with TRBD2. Germline lookup yields CDR1 SEHNR and CDR2 FQNEAQ (reference sequence). This CDR3 has 16 amino acids. The V gene end was trimmed by 7 bases and the J gene end by 8 bases; junction bases not matched to a gene: 12. Written as DNA, the CDR3 is TGTGCCAGCACCCCCGCCGGGGGACTAGCGGGTCATGAGCAGTTCTTC. This sequence encodes CASTPAGGLAGHEQFF.

J is TRBJ2-1 and V is TRBV7-6, with D perhaps matching TRBD1 (5 bases). The CDR3 is 15 residues long. CDR1 and CDR2 (germline): SGHVS, FNYEAQ. Between the trimmed V and J ends, which lost 3 bases and 1 base, there was a span of 10 bases. CDR3 sequence (DNA): TGTGCCAGCAGCTTCAGGGTCTCATCCTACAATGAGCAGTTCTTC. Translating it yields CASSFRVSSYNEQFF. Combining the CDR3 with reference TRBV7-6 and TRBJ2-1 gives the whole variable domain GAGVSQSPRYKVTKRGQDVALRCDPISGHVSLYWYRQALGQGPEFLTYFNYEAQQDKSGLPNDRFSAERPEGSISTLTIQRTEQRDSAMYRCASSFRVSSYNEQFFGPGTRLTVL.

The chain has TRBV30 and TRBJ2-7, with a tentative D call TRBD2 (7 bases). The CDR3 covers 16 residues. The V and J ends lost 3 bases and 2 bases respectively, with 20 bases between them. Germline-derived CDR1 and CDR2 are GTSNPN and SVGIG (reference sequence). This CDR3 reads CAWSRPGLGGTYEQYF. DNA of the CDR3: TGTGCCTGGAGCAGACCCGGACTAGGGGGGACCTACGAGCAGTACTTC.

The V gene is TRBV27, the J gene TRBJ2-1; no definite D call. Trimming took off 3 bases at V and 6 bases at J, with 24 bases between the two ends. Germline loops: CDR1 MNHEY, CDR2 SMNVEV (reference sequence). This CDR3 comprises 18 residues. The CDR3 DNA reads as TGTGCCAGCAGTTTGAGTATTGGCGTAGCCTCACCCCGCAATGAGCAGTTCTTC. This translates into CASSLSIGVASPRNEQFF.

V gene TRBV11-2 combines with J gene TRBJ1-3; 8 bases map to TRBD1. The J segment lost 4 bases and the V segment lost 1 base, leaving 3 bases of the junction unmatched. Germline-derived CDR1 and CDR2 are SGHAT and FQNNGV. This CDR3 comprises 15 residues. CDR3 DNA: TGTGCCAGCAGCTTAGCCAGGGGGCTCGGAAACACCATATATTTT. Translating gives CASSLARGLGNTIYF.

The V gene is TRBV29-1, the J gene TRBJ2-7, with D unresolved. The CDR3 spans 12 residues. Germline CDR1 is SQVTM and CDR2 is ANQGSEA. Deletions cut 6 bases from V and 5 bases from J, with 14 bases between. The DNA of the CDR3 is TGCAGCGTGAGATTGGGGTTTCACGAGCAGTACTTC. Protein sequence: CSVRLGFHEQYF.

The V gene is TRBV30, the J gene TRBJ2-7; D remains unclear. Germline V gene lookup returns CDR1 GTSNPN and CDR2 SVGIG (reference sequence). V gave up 2 bases and J gave up 4 bases, with 24 bases separating them. The CDR3 sequence is 17 residues long. As DNA, the CDR3 is TGTGCCTGGAGTTTAATCCAGCCCCGACCGCCCGGGTACGAGCAGTACTTC. Its protein is CAWSLIQPRPPGYEQYF.

The J gene is TRBJ2-2, the V gene TRBV9; TRBD2 might be the D (6 bases). Germline lookup yields CDR1 SGDLS and CDR2 YYNGEE. The length of the CDR3 is 13 residues. V was cut by 3 bases and J by 5 bases, with 8 bases left in between. The CDR3 nucleotides are TGTGCCAGCAGCGCCGGGGGAACCGGGGAGCTGTTTTTT. Translating gives CASSAGGTGELFF. Using reference TRBV9 and TRBJ2-2 for the parts outside the CDR3, the full variable domain is DSGVTQTPKHLITATGQRVTLRCSPRSGDLSVYWYQQSLDQGLQFLIQYYNGEERAKGNILERFSAQQFPDLHSELNLSSLELGDSALYFCASSAGGTGELFFGEGSRLTVL.

V and J are TRBV7-2 and TRBJ2-1, with 9 bases that match TRBD1. This CDR3 spans 13 amino acids. Trimming took 4 bases from V and 10 from J; bases not matched to a gene: 5. Germline V lookup: CDR1 SGHTA, CDR2 FQGNSA. Written as DNA, the CDR3 is TGTGCCAGCAGCTCGGATACAGGGGGCGAGCAGTTCTTC. Its protein product is CASSSDTGGEQFF.

The CDR3 DNA reads TGTGCCAGCAGTGTTGGATCATCTCGGGGCTACACCTTC. Its protein is CASSVGSSRGYTF. The genes are TRBV2 and TRBJ1-2; D not resolved. V lost 4 bases, J lost 8 bases, and 14 bases lay in between. The length of the CDR3 is 13 residues. Germline CDR1 is SNHLY and CDR2 is FYNNEI.

The chain uses TRBV30 and TRBJ1-2; D is possibly TRBD1 (6 bases). The CDR3 covers 15 residues. The germline gives CDR1 GTSNPN, CDR2 SVGIG (reference sequence). Trimming cost V 0 bases and J 4 bases, with 15 bases left between them. The CDR3 coding sequence is TGTGCCTGGAGTGTACCCCCGACAGGCCCCTATGGCTACACCTTC. Protein product: CAWSVPPTGPYGYTF.

This rearrangement joins TRBV14 to TRBJ2-7, with D unclear. The CDR3 has 13 amino acids. V gave up 2 bases and J gave up 4 bases, with 9 bases separating them. The germline V gene encodes CDR1 SGHDN and CDR2 FVKESK. The CDR3 loop is CASSQLDGYEQYF. The DNA for the CDR3 is TGTGCCAGCAGCCAATTGGATGGGTACGAGCAGTACTTC. Looking up the rest from reference TRBV14 and TRBJ2-7 gives the full variable domain: EAGVTQFPSHSVIEKGQTVTLRCDPISGHDNLYWYRRVMGKEIKFLLHFVKESKQDESGMPNNRFLAERTGGTYSTLKVQPAELEDSGVYFCASSQLDGYEQYFGPGTRLTVT.

The rearrangement joins TRBV27 to TRBJ2-7; tentatively, D is TRBD2 (6 bases). The CDR3 covers 14 residues. CDR1 is MNHEY and CDR2 is SMNVEV in the germline V gene (reference sequence). V dropped 2 bases and J dropped 2 bases, with 10 bases sitting between them. CDR3 in amino acids: CASSLVADPYEQYF. The CDR3 nucleotides are TGTGCCAGCAGTTTAGTAGCGGACCCCTACGAGCAGTACTTC.

The chain links TRBV7-9 to TRBJ2-1; 9 nucleotides line up with TRBD1. Germline CDR1 is SEHNR and CDR2 is FQNEAQ (reference sequence). After removal of 3 bases from V and 8 bases from J, the junction contained 11 bases not matched to a gene. This CDR3 is 16 amino acids long. The CDR3 DNA sequence: TGTGCCAGCAGCTTTTTTGGGACAGGGTTTTCGGATGAGCAGTTCTTC. Translating gives CASSFFGTGFSDEQFF.

The J gene is TRBJ2-1, the V gene TRBV5-6; no clear D gene. V gave up 1 base and J gave up 2 bases, with 10 bases separating them. This CDR3 contains 15 residues. Germline V lookup: CDR1 SGHDT, CDR2 YYEEEE. CDR3 nucleotide sequence: TGTGCCAGCAGCTTGAATGGGCCCACCTACAATGAGCAGTTCTTC. This encodes CASSLNGPTYNEQFF.